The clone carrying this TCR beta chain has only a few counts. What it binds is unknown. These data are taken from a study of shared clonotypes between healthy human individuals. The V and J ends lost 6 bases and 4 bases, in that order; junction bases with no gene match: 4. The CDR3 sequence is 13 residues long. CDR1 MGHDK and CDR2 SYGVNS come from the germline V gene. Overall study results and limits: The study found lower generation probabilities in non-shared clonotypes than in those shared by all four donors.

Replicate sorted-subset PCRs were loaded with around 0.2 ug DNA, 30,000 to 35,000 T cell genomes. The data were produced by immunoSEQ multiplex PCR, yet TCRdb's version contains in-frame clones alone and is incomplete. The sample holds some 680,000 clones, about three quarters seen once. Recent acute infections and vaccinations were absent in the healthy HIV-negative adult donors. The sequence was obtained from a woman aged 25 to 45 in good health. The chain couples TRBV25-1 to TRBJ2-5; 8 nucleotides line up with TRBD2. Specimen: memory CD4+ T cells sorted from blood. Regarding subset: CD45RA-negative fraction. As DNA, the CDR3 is TGTGCCAGCAGAAAGGCGGGGGGAGAGACCCAGTACTTC. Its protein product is CASRKAGGETQYF.